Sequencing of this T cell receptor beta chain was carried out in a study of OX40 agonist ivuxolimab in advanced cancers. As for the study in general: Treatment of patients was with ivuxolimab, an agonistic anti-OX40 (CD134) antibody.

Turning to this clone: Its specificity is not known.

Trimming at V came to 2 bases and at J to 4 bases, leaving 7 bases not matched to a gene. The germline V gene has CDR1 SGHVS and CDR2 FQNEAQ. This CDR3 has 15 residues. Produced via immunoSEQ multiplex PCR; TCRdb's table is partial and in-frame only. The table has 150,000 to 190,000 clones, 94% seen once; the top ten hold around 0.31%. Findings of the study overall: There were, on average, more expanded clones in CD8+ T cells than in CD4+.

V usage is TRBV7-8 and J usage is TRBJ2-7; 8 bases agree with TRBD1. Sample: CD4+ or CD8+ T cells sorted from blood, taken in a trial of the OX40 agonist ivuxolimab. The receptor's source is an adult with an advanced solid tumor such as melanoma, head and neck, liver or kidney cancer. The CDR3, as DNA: TGTGCCAGCAGCTTAAGACAGGGGCCAGTTTACGAGCAGTACTTC. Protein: CASSLRQGPVYEQYF.